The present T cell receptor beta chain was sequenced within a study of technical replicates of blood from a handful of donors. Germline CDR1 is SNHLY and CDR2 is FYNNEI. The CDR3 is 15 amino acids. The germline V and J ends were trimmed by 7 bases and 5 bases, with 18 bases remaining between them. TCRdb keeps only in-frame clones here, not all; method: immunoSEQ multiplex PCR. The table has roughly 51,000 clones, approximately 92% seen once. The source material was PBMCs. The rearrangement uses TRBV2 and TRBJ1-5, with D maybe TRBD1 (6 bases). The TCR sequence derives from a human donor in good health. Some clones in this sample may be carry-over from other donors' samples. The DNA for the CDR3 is TGTGCCAGCAAGGACCTGACAGGACCTCATCAGCCCCAGCATTTT. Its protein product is CASKDLTGPHQPQHF.